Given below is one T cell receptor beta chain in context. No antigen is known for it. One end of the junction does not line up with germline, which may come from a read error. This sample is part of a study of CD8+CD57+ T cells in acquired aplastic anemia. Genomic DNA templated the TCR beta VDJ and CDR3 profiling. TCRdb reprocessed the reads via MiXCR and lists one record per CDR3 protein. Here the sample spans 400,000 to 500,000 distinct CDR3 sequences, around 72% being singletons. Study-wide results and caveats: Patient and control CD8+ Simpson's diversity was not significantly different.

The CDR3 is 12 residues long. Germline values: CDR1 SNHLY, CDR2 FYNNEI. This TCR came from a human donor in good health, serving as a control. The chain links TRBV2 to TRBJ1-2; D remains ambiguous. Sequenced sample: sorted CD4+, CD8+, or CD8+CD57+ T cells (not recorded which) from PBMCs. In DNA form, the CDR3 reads TGTGCCAGCACTGCAGTTAACTATGGCGACACCTTC. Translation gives CASTAVNYGDTF.